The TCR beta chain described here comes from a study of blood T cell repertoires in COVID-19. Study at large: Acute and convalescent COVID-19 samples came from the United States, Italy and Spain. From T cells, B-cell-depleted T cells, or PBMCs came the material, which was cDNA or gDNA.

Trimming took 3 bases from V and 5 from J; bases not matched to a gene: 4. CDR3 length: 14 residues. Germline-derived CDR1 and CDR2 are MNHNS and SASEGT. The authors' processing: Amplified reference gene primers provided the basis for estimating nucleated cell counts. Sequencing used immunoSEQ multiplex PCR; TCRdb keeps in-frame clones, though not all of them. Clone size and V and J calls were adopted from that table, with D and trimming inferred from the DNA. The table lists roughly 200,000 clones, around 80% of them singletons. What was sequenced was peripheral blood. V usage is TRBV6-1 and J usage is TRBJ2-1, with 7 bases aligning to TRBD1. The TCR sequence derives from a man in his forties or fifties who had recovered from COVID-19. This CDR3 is CASSEGQFNNEQFF. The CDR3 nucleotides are TGTGCCAGCAGTGAGGGACAGTTCAACAATGAGCAGTTCTTC.